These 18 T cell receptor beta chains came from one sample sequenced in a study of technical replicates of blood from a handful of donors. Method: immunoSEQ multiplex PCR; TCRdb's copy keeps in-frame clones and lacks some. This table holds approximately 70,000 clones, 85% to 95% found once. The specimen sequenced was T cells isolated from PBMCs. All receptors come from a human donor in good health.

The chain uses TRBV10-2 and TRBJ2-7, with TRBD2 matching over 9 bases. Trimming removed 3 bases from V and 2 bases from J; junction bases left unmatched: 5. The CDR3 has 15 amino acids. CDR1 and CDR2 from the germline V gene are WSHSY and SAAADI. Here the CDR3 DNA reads TGCGCCAGCAGTGATGGGCCTAGCGGGACCTACGAGCAGTACTTC. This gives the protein CASSDGPSGTYEQYF.

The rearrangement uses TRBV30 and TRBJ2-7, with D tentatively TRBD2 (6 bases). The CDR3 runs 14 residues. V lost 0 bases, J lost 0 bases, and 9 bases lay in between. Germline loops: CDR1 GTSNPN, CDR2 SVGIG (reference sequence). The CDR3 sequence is CAWSVGSGSYEQYF. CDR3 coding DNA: TGTGCCTGGAGTGTAGGTAGCGGCTCCTACGAGCAGTACTTC.

CDR3 region: CASSNRGGDEKLFF. In DNA, the CDR3 is TGTGCCAGCAGTAACAGGGGTGGGGATGAAAAACTGTTTTTT. This chain connects TRBV27 to TRBJ1-4, with 7 positions matching TRBD1. The germline V gene has CDR1 MNHEY and CDR2 SMNVEV (reference sequence). Trimming removed 5 bases from V and 6 bases from J; junction bases left unmatched: 6. The CDR3 runs to 14 residues. Looking up the rest from reference TRBV27 and TRBJ1-4 gives the full variable domain: EAQVTQNPRYLITVTGKKLTVTCSQNMNHEYMSWYRQDPGLGLRQIYYSMNVEVTDKGDVPEGYKVSRKEKRNFPLILESPSPNQTSLYFCASSNRGGDEKLFFGSGTQLSVL.

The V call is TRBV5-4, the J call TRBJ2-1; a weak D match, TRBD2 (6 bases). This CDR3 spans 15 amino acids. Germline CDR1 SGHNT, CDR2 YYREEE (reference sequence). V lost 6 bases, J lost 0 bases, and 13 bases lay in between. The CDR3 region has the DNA TGTGCCAGCACCCCAGACGGGAGCTCCTACAATGAGCAGTTCTTC. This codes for CASTPDGSSYNEQFF.

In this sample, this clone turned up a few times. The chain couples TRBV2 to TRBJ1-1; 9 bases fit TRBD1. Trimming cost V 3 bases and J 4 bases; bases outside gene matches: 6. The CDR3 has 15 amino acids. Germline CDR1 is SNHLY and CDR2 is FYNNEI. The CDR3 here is CASSERDRVLTEAFF. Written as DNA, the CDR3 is TGTGCCAGCAGTGAGCGGGACAGGGTCCTCACTGAAGCTTTCTTT.

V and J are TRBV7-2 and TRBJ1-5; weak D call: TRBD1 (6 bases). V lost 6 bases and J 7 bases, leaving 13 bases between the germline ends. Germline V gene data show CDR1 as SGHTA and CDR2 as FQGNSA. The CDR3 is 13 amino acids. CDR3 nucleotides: TGTGCCAGCAGTCGTCAGGGGTTCCAGCCCCAGCATTTT. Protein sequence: CASSRQGFQPQHF.

CDR3 DNA: TGCGCCAGCAGCTCCCATCAAGGCGGCGCGAACACCGGGGAGCTGTTTTTT. Its translation is CASSSHQGGANTGELFF. The gene calls are TRBV5-1 and TRBJ2-2; D uncertain. Between the trimmed V and J ends, which lost 3 bases and 0 bases, there was a span of 15 bases. Germline CDR1 is SGHRS and CDR2 is YFSETQ. This CDR3 comprises 17 residues.

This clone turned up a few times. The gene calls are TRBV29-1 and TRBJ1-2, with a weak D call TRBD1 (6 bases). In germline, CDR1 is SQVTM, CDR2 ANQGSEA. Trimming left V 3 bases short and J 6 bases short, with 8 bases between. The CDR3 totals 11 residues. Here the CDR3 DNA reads TGCAGCGTTGAGCCAGGGGATGGCTACACCTTC. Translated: CSVEPGDGYTF.

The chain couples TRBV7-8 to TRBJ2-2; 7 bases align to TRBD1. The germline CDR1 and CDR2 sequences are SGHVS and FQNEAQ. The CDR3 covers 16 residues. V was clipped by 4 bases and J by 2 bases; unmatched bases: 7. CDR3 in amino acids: CASSSSEGGNTGELFF. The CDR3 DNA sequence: TGTGCCAGCAGCTCCAGTGAAGGGGGCAACACCGGGGAGCTGTTTTTT.

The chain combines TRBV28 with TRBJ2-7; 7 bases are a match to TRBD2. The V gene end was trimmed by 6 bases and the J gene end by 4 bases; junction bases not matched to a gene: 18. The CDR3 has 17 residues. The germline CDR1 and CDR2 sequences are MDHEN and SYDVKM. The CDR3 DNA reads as TGTGCCAGCAGCCCAGCTGGATACGGGACTAAGTTTTACGAGCAGTACTTC. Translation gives CASSPAGYGTKFYEQYF.

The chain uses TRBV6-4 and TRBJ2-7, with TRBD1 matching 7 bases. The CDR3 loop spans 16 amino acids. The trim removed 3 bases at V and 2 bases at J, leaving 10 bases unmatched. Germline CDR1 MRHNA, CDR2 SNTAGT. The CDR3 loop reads CASSERGDRRTYEQYF. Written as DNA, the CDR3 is TGTGCCAGCAGTGAAAGAGGGGACAGACGTACCTACGAGCAGTACTTC.

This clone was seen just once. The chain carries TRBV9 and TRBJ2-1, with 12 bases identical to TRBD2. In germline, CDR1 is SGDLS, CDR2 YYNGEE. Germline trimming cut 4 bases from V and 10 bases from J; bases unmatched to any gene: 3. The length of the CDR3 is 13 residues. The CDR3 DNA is TGTGCCAGCAGCCGACTAGCGGGGGTAGAGCAGTTCTTC. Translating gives CASSRLAGVEQFF.

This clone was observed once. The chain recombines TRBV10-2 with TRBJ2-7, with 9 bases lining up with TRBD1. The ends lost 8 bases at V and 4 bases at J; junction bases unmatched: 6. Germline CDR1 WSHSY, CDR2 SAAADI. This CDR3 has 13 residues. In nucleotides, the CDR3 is TGCGCCAGCTCGGACAGGGGCCCTTACGAGCAGTACTTC. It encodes CASSDRGPYEQYF.

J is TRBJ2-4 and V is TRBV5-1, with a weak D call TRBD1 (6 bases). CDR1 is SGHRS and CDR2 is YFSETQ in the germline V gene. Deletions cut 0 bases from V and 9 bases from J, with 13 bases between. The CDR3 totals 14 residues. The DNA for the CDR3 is TGCGCCAGCAGCTTGGATGGGGGCGGCTCCATTCAGTACTTC. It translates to CASSLDGGGSIQYF.

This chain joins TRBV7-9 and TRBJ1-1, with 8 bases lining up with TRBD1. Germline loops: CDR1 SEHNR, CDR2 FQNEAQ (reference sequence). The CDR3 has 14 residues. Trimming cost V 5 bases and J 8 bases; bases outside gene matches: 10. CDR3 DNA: TGTGCCAGCAGCCCTATAGGACAGGGCGGGGAAGCTTTCTTT. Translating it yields CASSPIGQGGEAFF.

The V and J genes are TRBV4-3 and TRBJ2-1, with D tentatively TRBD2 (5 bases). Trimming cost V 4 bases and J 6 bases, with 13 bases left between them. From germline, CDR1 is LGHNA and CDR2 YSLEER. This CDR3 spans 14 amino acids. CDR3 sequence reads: CASSLLGGLNEQFF. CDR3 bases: TGCGCCAGCAGCCTACTGGGCGGACTCAATGAGCAGTTCTTC.

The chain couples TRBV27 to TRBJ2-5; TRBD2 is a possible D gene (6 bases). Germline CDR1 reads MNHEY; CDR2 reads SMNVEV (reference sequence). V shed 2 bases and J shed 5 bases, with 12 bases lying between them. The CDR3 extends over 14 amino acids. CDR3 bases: TGTGCCAGCAGTTTAACCGCCGGAGGGGAGACCCAGTACTTC. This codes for CASSLTAGGETQYF.

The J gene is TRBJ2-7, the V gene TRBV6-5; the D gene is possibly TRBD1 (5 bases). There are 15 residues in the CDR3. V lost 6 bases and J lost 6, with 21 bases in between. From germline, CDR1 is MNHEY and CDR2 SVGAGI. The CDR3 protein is CASSPAGPGIVEQYF. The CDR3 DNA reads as TGTGCCAGCAGCCCGGCCGGGCCAGGGATTGTCGAGCAGTACTTC.